This note documents a single TCR beta chain sequence. The antigen remains unidentified. CDR1 and CDR2 (germline): SGDLS, YYNGEE. Trimming removed 3 bases from V and 4 bases from J; junction bases left unmatched: 2. The CDR3 has 15 residues. Amplification used 60 Vbeta primers and 13 Jbeta primers. Method: immunoSEQ multiplex PCR; TCRdb's copy keeps in-frame clones and lacks some. The sample yields approximately 32,000 clones, 80% to 90% seen once. These data come from a study of cytomegalovirus exposure and HLA in healthy donors. Study observations and caveats: The study had only CMV serostatus as immune exposure information. Segments of the TCR beta V type were, in most cases, productive about 87% or about 30% of the time in an earlier analysis. The Asian-associated ancestry cluster reportedly had fewer N-insertions than the approximately 670-donor mean in a later analysis. Most CMV-associated TCR beta chains were later found to appear HLA-restricted.

The J gene is TRBJ2-2, the V gene TRBV9; the match to TRBD2 covers 11 bases. The sequence was obtained from a woman between 18 and 29 years old in good health and CMV-seronegative. Sequenced: PBMCs. This chain's CDR3 is CASSGSGGATGELFF. CDR3 DNA sequence: TGTGCCAGCAGCGGTAGCGGGGGGGCCACCGGGGAGCTGTTTTTT.